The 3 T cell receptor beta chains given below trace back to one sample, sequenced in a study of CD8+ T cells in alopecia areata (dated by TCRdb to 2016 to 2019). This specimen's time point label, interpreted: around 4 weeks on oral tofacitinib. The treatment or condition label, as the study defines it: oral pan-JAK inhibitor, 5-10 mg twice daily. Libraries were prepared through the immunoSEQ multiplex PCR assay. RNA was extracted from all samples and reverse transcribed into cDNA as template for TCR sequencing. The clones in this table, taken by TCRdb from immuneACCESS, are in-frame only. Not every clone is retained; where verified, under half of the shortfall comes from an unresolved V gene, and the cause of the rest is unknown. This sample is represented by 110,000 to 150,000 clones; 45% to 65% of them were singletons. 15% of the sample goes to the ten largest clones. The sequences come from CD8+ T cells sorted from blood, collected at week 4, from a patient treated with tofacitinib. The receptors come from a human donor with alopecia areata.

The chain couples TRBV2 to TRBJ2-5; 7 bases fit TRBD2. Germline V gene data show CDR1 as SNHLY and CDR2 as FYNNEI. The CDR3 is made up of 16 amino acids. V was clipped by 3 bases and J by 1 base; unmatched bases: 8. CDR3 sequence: CASSDWGGVLQETQYF. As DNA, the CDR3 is TGTGCCAGCAGTGATTGGGGAGGGGTTCTCCAAGAGACCCAGTACTTC.

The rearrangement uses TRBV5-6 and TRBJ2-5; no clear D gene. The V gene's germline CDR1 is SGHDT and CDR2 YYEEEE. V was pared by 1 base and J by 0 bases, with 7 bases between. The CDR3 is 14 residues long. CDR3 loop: CASSLSWYQETQYF. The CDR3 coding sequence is TGTGCCAGCAGCTTGTCTTGGTACCAAGAGACCCAGTACTTC.

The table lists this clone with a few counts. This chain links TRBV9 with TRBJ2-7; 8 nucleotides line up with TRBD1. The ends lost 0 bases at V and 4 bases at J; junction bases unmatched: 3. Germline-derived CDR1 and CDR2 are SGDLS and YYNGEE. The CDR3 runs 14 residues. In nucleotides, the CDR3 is TGTGCCAGCAGCGTAGGGACAGGGAATTACGAGCAGTACTTC. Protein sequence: CASSVGTGNYEQYF. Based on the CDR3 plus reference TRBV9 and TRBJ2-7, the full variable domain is DSGVTQTPKHLITATGQRVTLRCSPRSGDLSVYWYQQSLDQGLQFLIQYYNGEERAKGNILERFSAQQFPDLHSELNLSSLELGDSALYFCASSVGTGNYEQYFGPGTRLTVT.